This TCR beta chain was obtained from a study of OX40 agonist ivuxolimab in advanced cancers. Background on the study: Cohort: approximately 83% men, mean age 60, aged roughly 23 to 79.

Assay: immunoSEQ multiplex PCR; the TCRdb copy retains only in-frame clones and omits some. This sample yields 50,000 or so clones, of which around 74% are seen a single time; 1.5% to 2% belongs to the top ten. To note about this clone: Its antigen is unidentified.

Study conclusions and caveats: Researchers did not establish what antigens the expanded peripheral T cells target.

The V and J ends lost 6 bases and 0 bases respectively, with 18 bases between them. In germline, CDR1 is SGHVS, CDR2 FQNEAQ. The CDR3 runs 17 residues. If patients had autoimmune disease history or systemic immunosuppression, they were excluded. Sequenced here: CD4+ or CD8+ T cells sorted from blood, sampled in a trial of the OX40 agonist ivuxolimab. The chain is built from TRBV7-8 and TRBJ2-1; the D is unclear. The sequence derives from an adult with an advanced solid tumor such as melanoma, head and neck, liver or kidney cancer. Here the CDR3 DNA reads TGTGCCAGCAGACCCCCCGAGGTCCGGAGCTCCTACAATGAGCAGTTCTTC. It specifies CASRPPEVRSSYNEQFF. Using reference TRBV7-8 and TRBJ2-1 for the parts outside the CDR3, the full variable domain is GAGVSQSPRYKVAKRGQDVALRCDPISGHVSLFWYQQALGQGPEFLTYFQNEAQLDKSGLPSDRFFAERPEGSVSTLKIQRTQQEDSAVYLCASRPPEVRSSYNEQFFGPGTRLTVL.